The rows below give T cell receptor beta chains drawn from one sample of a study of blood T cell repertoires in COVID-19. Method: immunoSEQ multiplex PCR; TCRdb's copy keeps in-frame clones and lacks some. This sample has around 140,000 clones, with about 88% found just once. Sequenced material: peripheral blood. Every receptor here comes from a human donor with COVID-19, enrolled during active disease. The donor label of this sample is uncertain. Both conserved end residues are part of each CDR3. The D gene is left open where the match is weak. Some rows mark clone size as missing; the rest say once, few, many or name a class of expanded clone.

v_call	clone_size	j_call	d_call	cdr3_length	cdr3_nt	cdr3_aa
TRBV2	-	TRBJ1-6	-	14	TGTGCCAGCAGTGGGGGCAGGTCCCCCTCACCCCTCCACTTT	CASSGGRSPSPLHF
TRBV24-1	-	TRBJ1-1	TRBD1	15	TGTGCCACCAGTGATACGGGACAGGGGGCGTCTAGGGCTTTCTTT	CATSDTGQGASRAFF
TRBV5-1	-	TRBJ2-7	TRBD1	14	TGCGCCAGCAGCTTGGGGACAGGGAACTACGAGCAGTACTTC	CASSLGTGNYEQYF
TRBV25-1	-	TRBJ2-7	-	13	TGTGCCAGCAGTGGAGCAGGGGACTACGAGCAGTACTTC	CASSGAGDYEQYF
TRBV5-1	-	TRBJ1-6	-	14	TGCGCCAGCAGCATTCGGGGTTCTAATTCACCCCTCCACTTT	CASSIRGSNSPLHF
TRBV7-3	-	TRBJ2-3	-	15	TGTGCCAGCAGCTTTGACAGTTACAGCACAGATACGCAGTATTTT	CASSFDSYSTDTQYF
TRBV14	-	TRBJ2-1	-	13	TGTGCCAGCAGCCAAGCGGTGTTCAATGAGCAGTTCTTC	CASSQAVFNEQFF
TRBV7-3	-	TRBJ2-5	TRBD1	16	TGTGCCAGCAGCTTAACGGGGTCAGGGGGCAGGGAGACCCAGTACTTC	CASSLTGSGGRETQYF
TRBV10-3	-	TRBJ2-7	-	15	TGTGCCATCAGGGAGACAGGAGATAGCTCCTACGAGCAGTACTTC	CAIRETGDSSYEQYF
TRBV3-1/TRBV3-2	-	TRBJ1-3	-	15	TGTGCCAGCAGCCAAGGGGAGGGGGGGCGAAACACCATATATTTT	CASSQGEGGRNTIYF
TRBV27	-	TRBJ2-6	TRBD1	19	TGTGCCAGCAGTTCAAAACCCGGGACAGGGTTGCATGGGGCCAACGTCCTGACTTTC	CASSSKPGTGLHGANVLTF
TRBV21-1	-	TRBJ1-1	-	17	TGTGCCAGCAGCAGAGATGGACAGGGGGCCAGTGACACTGAAGCTTTCTTT	CASSRDGQGASDTEAFF
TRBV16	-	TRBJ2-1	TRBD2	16	TGTGCCAGCAGCAGACCGGGACTATCCTTTTTTAATGAGCAGTTCTTC	CASSRPGLSFFNEQFF
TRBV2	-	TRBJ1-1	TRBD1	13	TGTGCCAGCAGTTTGACAGGGGGCGCGGAGGCTTTCTTT	CASSLTGGAEAFF
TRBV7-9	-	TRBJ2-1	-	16	TGTGCCAGCAGCCCCCCCTCGAGTTTTTCCTACAATGAGCAGTTCTTC	CASSPPSSFSYNEQFF
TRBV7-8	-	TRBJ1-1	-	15	TGTGCCAGCAGCTTCACCTCCAGGGTAAACACTGAAGCTTTCTTT	CASSFTSRVNTEAFF
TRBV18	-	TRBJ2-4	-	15	TGTGCCAGCTCACCACCGGAGGGATCGGAAAACATTCAGTACTTC	CASSPPEGSENIQYF
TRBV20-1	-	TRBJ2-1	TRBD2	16	TGCAGTGCTAGTTCTAGCGGCTCCGAAACATACAATGAGCAGTTCTTC	CSASSSGSETYNEQFF
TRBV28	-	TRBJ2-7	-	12	TGTGCCAGCAGAAGTGCTCGAGACGAGCAGTACTTC	CASRSARDEQYF
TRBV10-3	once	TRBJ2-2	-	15	TGTGCCATCAGTGTCCGGCTAGGTAACACCGGGGAGCTGTTTTTT	CAISVRLGNTGELFF
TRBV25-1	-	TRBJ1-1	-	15	TGTGCCAGCAGTAGATATCAGGACAGCAACACTGAAGCTTTCTTT	CASSRYQDSNTEAFF
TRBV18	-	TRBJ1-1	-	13	TGTGCCAGCTCACCCGTTGGGGGCGCTGAAGCTTTCTTT	CASSPVGGAEAFF
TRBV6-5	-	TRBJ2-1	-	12	TGTGCCAGCAGTTCTACTAACAATGAGCAGTTCTTC	CASSSTNNEQFF
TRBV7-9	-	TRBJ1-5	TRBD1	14	TGTGCCAGCAGCCCCGGGACAGATAATCAGCCCCAGCATTTT	CASSPGTDNQPQHF
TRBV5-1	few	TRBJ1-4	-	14	TGCGCCAGCAGCCAACAGGGCCATAATGAAAAACTGTTTTTT	CASSQQGHNEKLFF
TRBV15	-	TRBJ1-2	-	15	TGTGCCACCAGCAGAGGTACAGGTCCTAACTATGGCTACACCTTC	CATSRGTGPNYGYTF
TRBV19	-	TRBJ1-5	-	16	TGTGCCAGTAGCAAACCCGGGTCTGCCCCCAATCAGCCCCAGCATTTT	CASSKPGSAPNQPQHF
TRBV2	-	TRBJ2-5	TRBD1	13	TGTGCCAGCTGGACAGGGACCCAAGAGACCCAGTACTTC	CASWTGTQETQYF
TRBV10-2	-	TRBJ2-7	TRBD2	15	TGCGCCAGCACTAACGTAGGGACTAGCGGGGGGGCTCGGTACTTC	CASTNVGTSGGARYF
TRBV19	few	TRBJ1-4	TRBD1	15	TGTGCCAGTAGTGCCCAGGGGGCGCAAGGTGAAAAACTGTTTTTT	CASSAQGAQGEKLFF
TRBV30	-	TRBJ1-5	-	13	TGTGCCTGGAGTGTCGTCCAGAATCAGCCCCAGCATTTT	CAWSVVQNQPQHF
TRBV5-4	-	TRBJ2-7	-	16	TGTGCCAGCAGCCCCGGTGGCAGGAAAAGCTCCTACGAGCAGTACTTC	CASSPGGRKSSYEQYF
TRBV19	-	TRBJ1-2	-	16	TGTGCCAGTAGCGCACCGGGAGAGAGTCGGACCTATGGCTACACCTTC	CASSAPGESRTYGYTF
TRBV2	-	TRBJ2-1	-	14	TGTGCCAGCATGGGGGGAATCTCCTACAATGAGCAGTTCTTC	CASMGGISYNEQFF
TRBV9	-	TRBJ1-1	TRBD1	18	TGTGCCAGCAGCGCCCGGTTTCTGGGACAGGGGCAGAACACTGAAGCTTTCTTT	CASSARFLGQGQNTEAFF
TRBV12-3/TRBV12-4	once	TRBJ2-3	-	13	TGTGCCAGCAGTTCGAGGGCCGGGGATACGCAGTATTTT	CASSSRAGDTQYF
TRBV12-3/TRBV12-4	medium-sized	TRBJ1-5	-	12	TGTGCCAGCAGGACAGGCTTTCAGCCCCAGCATTTT	CASRTGFQPQHF
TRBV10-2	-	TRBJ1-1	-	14	TGCGCCAGCAGTGAGTCGACGGAGAGGACTGAAGCTTTCTTT	CASSESTERTEAFF
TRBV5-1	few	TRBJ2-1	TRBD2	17	TGCGCCAGCAGCTTGGTTGGGACTAGTCGCTCCTACAATGAGCAGTTCTTC	CASSLVGTSRSYNEQFF
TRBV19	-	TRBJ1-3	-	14	TGTGCCAGTCGAAAGACATTCTCTGGAAACACCATATATTTT	CASRKTFSGNTIYF
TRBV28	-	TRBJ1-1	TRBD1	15	TGTGCCAGCAGTCCGTGGGGACAGGGCGGAACTGAAGCTTTCTTT	CASSPWGQGGTEAFF
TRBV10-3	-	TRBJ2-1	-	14	TGTGCCATCAGTGGGGGAGAATCCCCCAATGAGCAGTTCTTC	CAISGGESPNEQFF
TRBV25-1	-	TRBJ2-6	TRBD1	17	TGTGCCAGCAGTCATAGGACAGGGGGCGCTGGGGCCAACGTCCTGACTTTC	CASSHRTGGAGANVLTF
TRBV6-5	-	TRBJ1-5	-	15	TGTGCCAGCAGTTTCCGGGCAGGGATTACTCAGCCCCAGCATTTT	CASSFRAGITQPQHF
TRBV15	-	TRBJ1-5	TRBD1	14	TGTGCCACCAGCGGGGACAGTCCCAATCAGCCCCAGCATTTT	CATSGDSPNQPQHF
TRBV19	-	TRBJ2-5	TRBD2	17	TGTGCCAGTAGTCCTTGGGACGGGGGGGCCCCCCGAGAGACCCAGTACTTC	CASSPWDGGAPRETQYF
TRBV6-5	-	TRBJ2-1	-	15	TGTGCCAGCACCCCAGGGACTGGCTCTTACAATGAGCAGTTCTTC	CASTPGTGSYNEQFF
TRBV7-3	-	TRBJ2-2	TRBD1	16	TGTGCCAGCAGCCCCAGGGGGGACAGGGTGACCGGGGAGCTGTTTTTT	CASSPRGDRVTGELFF
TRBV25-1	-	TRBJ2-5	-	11	TGTGCCAGCAGTGACGAAGAGACCCAGTACTTC	CASSDEETQYF
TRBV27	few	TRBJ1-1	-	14	TGTGCCAGCAGTTTGAGAGGGTTGAACACTGAAGCTTTCTTT	CASSLRGLNTEAFF
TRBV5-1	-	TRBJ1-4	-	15	TGCGCCAGCAGCGCAACAGGGATAACTAATGAAAAACTGTTTTTT	CASSATGITNEKLFF
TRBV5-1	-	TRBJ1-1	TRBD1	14	TGCGCCAGCAGTATTTCAGGGGGCGACACTGAAGCTTTCTTT	CASSISGGDTEAFF
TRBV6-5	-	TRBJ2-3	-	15	TGTGCCAGCGAACTCACAATCGGGACTTCAGATACGCAGTATTTT	CASELTIGTSDTQYF
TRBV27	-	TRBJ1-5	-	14	TGTGCCAGCAGCCCAGTTCGGGGCAATCAGCCCCAGCATTTT	CASSPVRGNQPQHF
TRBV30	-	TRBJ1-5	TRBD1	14	TGTGCCTGGAGTCCCGGGACAGCCGATCAGCCCCAGCATTTT	CAWSPGTADQPQHF